One and the same sample provided the 26 T cell receptor beta chains below, sequenced in a study of T cells expressing NK-cell markers (dated by TCRdb to about 2020). Libraries were made using 5' RACE. Sequencing instrument: Illumina HiSeq 2000. The reads went through TCRdb reprocessing, and each CDR3 protein sequence gets one entry with no DNA. The sample has about 460,000 distinct CDR3 sequences on record. 1.4% of the sample is held by the ten biggest clonotypes. Sequences were obtained from blood T cells: a sorted CD56 or NKG2C T cell subset, CD4+ or CD8+ T cells, or bulk PBMC T cells (not recorded which). These receptors originate from a woman aged 45 to 65 in good health. Donor details come from another sample of the same person, matched by shared clones.

The V gene is TRBV10-3, the J gene TRBJ2-7. Germline V gives CDR1 ENHRY, CDR2 SYGVKD. The length of the CDR3 is 14 residues. CDR3 loop: CAISAWEGSYEQYF.

This chain uses TRBV10-3 with TRBJ1-1. Germline CDR1 reads ENHRY; CDR2 reads SYGVKD. The CDR3 runs to 11 residues. The CDR3 is CAISFQTEAFF.

The chain combines TRBV15 with TRBJ2-5. Germline V lookup: CDR1 LNHNV, CDR2 YYDKDF (reference sequence). This CDR3 is built from 13 residues. CDR3 amino acids: CATSRGTGETQYF. Complete variable domain (other parts from reference TRBV15 and TRBJ2-5): DAMVIQNPRYQVTQFGKPVTLSCSQTLNHNVMYWYQQKSSQAPKLLFHYYDKDFNNEADTPDNFQSRRPNTSFCFLDIRSPGLGDTAMYLCATSRGTGETQYFGPGTRLLVL.

V is TRBV20-1 and J is TRBJ2-3; TCRdb's D call of TRBD1 is untestable without DNA. In germline, CDR1 is DFQATT, CDR2 SNEGSKA (reference sequence). This CDR3 contains 15 residues. CDR3 amino acids: CSARDPRRSTDTQYF.

The chain recombines TRBV12-3 or TRBV12-4 with TRBJ2-1; the TCRdb D gene call, TRBD2, has no DNA to confirm it. The CDR3 spans 16 residues. Here the CDR3 reads CASSFGTGRGSNEQFF.

The genes are TRBV5-1 and TRBJ1-2; checking the TCRdb D call of TRBD1 is not possible without DNA. Germline CDR1 and CDR2: SGHRS and YFSETQ. The CDR3 runs to 15 residues. The CDR3 region is CASRVQTGGDYGYTF.

V is TRBV5-1 and J is TRBJ1-4; the D gene TCRdb calls, TRBD1, cannot be checked with no DNA. There are 15 residues in the CDR3. CDR1 SGHRS and CDR2 YFSETQ come from the germline V gene. This CDR3 is CASSPIAGKGEKLFF.

The chain employs TRBV5-6 and TRBJ2-1. The CDR3 is made up of 12 amino acids. CDR1 is SGHDT and CDR2 is YYEEEE in the germline V gene. CDR3 sequence reads: CASSLISNEQFF.

The V call is TRBV18, the J call TRBJ2-3; TCRdb's D call, TRBD1, is unchecked because there is no DNA. The CDR3 runs 15 residues. The V gene's germline CDR1 is KGHSH and CDR2 LQKENI. Here the CDR3 reads CASSPASGHTDTQYF.

The J gene is TRBJ2-5, the V gene TRBV5-1. The CDR3 extends over 13 amino acids. Germline V gene lookup returns CDR1 SGHRS and CDR2 YFSETQ. The chain's CDR3 is CASTDLGSETQYF.

This chain connects TRBV7-3 to TRBJ1-1; there is no DNA to check the TCRdb D call of TRBD1. The CDR3 covers 15 residues. Per the germline V gene, CDR1 is SGHTA and CDR2 is FQGTGA. The CDR3: CASSPSPVRGAEAFF.

This sequence joins TRBV28 and TRBJ1-6; with no DNA, the TCRdb D assignment of TRBD1 cannot be verified. CDR3 length: 14 residues. Germline-derived CDR1 and CDR2 are MDHEN and SYDVKM. CDR3 region: CASSGVRVNSPLHF.

J is TRBJ1-1 and V is TRBV5-1; the TCRdb D gene call, TRBD1, has no DNA to confirm it. CDR1 and CDR2 from the germline V gene are SGHRS and YFSETQ. CDR3 length: 15 residues. CDR3 region: CASSLGGGAVTEAFF.

The chain has TRBV28 and TRBJ2-1; checking the TCRdb D call of TRBD2 is not possible without DNA. Germline V gene data show CDR1 as MDHEN and CDR2 as SYDVKM. The CDR3 has 13 residues. CDR3 loop: CASGGRALNEQFF.

The chain recombines TRBV5-1 with TRBJ2-3; TCRdb lists TRBD2, though no DNA is available to test this call. Germline CDR1 reads SGHRS; CDR2 reads YFSETQ. This CDR3 has 18 amino acids. CDR3 sequence: CASSTGLAGGRNTDTQYF. The complete variable domain, with remaining parts taken from reference TRBV5-1 and TRBJ2-3, reads KAGVTQTPRYLIKTRGQQVTLSCSPISGHRSVSWYQQTPGQGLQFLFEYFSETQRNKGNFPGRFSGRQFSNSRSEMNVSTLELGDSALYLCASSTGLAGGRNTDTQYFGPGTRLTVL.

The chain couples TRBV20-1 to TRBJ2-1; TCRdb returns TRBD2, unconfirmable since there is no DNA. The CDR3 extends over 15 amino acids. Looked up from germline, CDR1 is DFQATT and CDR2 is SNEGSKA (reference sequence). This CDR3 reads CSARDFGTSGDEQFF.

The gene calls are TRBV3-1 and TRBJ2-3. In germline, CDR1 is LGHDT, CDR2 YNNKEL (reference sequence). The CDR3 runs 12 residues. This CDR3 is CASSQASGTQYF.

This chain joins TRBV29-1 and TRBJ2-2; TCRdb returns TRBD2, unconfirmable since there is no DNA. The CDR3 consists of 14 residues. Looked up from germline, CDR1 is SQVTM and CDR2 is ANQGSEA. The chain's CDR3 is CSVFWALATGELFF.

The chain combines TRBV5-1 with TRBJ1-2; TCRdb selects TRBD1, and the lack of DNA leaves this call unchecked. The germline V gene has CDR1 SGHRS and CDR2 YFSETQ. This CDR3 has 13 residues. The CDR3 is CASSLPDPGGYTF.

The V gene is TRBV12-3 or TRBV12-4, the J gene TRBJ1-1; without DNA, the TCRdb call of TRBD1 cannot be checked. The CDR3 contains 16 residues. The CDR3: CASSPGQGAARTEAFF.

The chain combines TRBV4-1 with TRBJ1-4; without DNA, the TCRdb call of TRBD1 cannot be checked. The germline CDR1 and CDR2 sequences are MGHRA and YSYEKL. This CDR3 has 14 residues. The CDR3 region is CASSLYGQREKLFF.

The CDR3 reads CASSRDRFGATNEKLFF. The chain has TRBV3-1 and TRBJ1-4; TCRdb calls TRBD1, which cannot be checked without DNA. This CDR3 is built from 17 residues. The germline gives CDR1 LGHDT, CDR2 YNNKEL (reference sequence). The complete variable domain, with remaining parts taken from reference TRBV3-1 and TRBJ1-4, reads DTAVSQTPKYLVTQMGNDKSIKCEQNLGHDTMYWYKQDSKKFLKIMFSYNNKELIINETVPNRFSPKSPDKAHLNLHINSLELGDSAVYFCASSRDRFGATNEKLFFGSGTQLSVL.

This sequence joins TRBV28 and TRBJ2-7; with no DNA, the TCRdb D assignment of TRBD1 cannot be verified. Per germline, CDR1 MDHEN and CDR2 SYDVKM. The CDR3 totals 14 residues. The CDR3 reads CASRTGAPSYEQYF.

This chain connects TRBV5-1 to TRBJ2-4; with no DNA, the TCRdb D assignment of TRBD2 cannot be verified. Germline V CDR1 and CDR2: SGHRS, YFSETQ. The CDR3 totals 14 residues. The CDR3 sequence: CASRPSGADNIQYF. Full variable domain (rest looked up from reference TRBV5-1 and TRBJ2-4): KAGVTQTPRYLIKTRGQQVTLSCSPISGHRSVSWYQQTPGQGLQFLFEYFSETQRNKGNFPGRFSGRQFSNSRSEMNVSTLELGDSALYLCASRPSGADNIQYFGAGTRLSVL.

The genes are TRBV11-2 and TRBJ2-2; TCRdb picks TRBD2, but there is no DNA to check that call. This CDR3 spans 19 amino acids. Germline CDR1 reads SGHAT; CDR2 reads FQNNGV. This CDR3 reads CASSLTGLAGGHYTGELFF.

The chain combines TRBV10-1 with TRBJ1-3. Germline V gene sequence: CDR1 WNHNN, CDR2 SYGVQD (reference sequence). There are 15 residues in the CDR3. This CDR3 is CASSENSGGGNTIYF.